This T cell receptor beta chain was sequenced in a study of blood T cell repertoires in COVID-19. Background on the study: Researchers got acute and convalescent COVID-19 samples from the United States, Italy and Spain. The analysed material was cDNA or gDNA that came from T cells, B-cell-depleted T cells, or PBMCs.

In the original analysis: Nucleated cell counts were estimated from reference gene primer amplification. Some clones are missing from TCRdb's copy, which holds only in-frame ones; the method was immunoSEQ multiplex PCR. The V and J calls and clone size come from that table; D and trimming were worked out from the DNA. The table shows 70,000 or so clones, with over 65% occurring only once. V shed 6 bases and J shed 4 bases, with 7 bases lying between them. This CDR3 spans 11 amino acids. Sequencing was done on a sample of peripheral blood. V is TRBV12-3 or TRBV12-4 and J is TRBJ2-7; D not resolved. The clonotype comes from a woman in her 70s with acute or convalescent COVID-19. The CDR3 DNA reads as TGTGCCAGCAGCTACCGGTACGAGCAGTACTTC. Encoded protein: CASSYRYEQYF.